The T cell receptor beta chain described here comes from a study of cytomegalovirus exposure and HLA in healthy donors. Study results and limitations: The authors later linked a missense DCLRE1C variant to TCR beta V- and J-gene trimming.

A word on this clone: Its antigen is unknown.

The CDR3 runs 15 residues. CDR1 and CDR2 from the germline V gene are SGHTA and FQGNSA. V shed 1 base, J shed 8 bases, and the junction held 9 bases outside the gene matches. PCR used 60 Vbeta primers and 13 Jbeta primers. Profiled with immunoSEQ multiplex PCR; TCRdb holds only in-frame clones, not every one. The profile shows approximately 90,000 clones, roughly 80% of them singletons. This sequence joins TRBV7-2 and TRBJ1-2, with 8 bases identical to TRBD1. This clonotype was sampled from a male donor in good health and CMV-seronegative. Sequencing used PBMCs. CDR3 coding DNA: TGTGCCAGCAGCTTAGTGGATGGGACAGGCCGCGGCTACACCTTC. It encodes CASSLVDGTGRGYTF.